This TCR beta chain comes out of a study of T cells in Graves' hyperthyroidism and ophthalmopathy. Overall study results and limits: Classification by a 13 V-J model distinguished ophthalmopathy from stable hyperthyroidism.

Trimming shortened V by 4 bases and J by 1 base, and 10 bases separated the two germline ends. CDR1 and CDR2 (germline): KGHSH, LQKENI. The CDR3 covers 14 residues. This clonotype was counted many times. The antigen is undetermined. A patient was excluded if there was uncontrolled infection, other autoimmune disease, pregnancy or lactation. Amplification yielded TCR beta CDR3 regions, with RNA transcripts as the source. First-round RT-PCR of the TCR CDR3 relied on the HTBI primer set. TCRdb ran MiXCR on the multiplex PCR reads and lists one entry per CDR3 protein. The data show around 440,000 distinct CDR3 sequences, 15% to 18% seen once.

The chain has TRBV18 and TRBJ1-1, with D possibly being TRBD1 (5 bases). Sequenced input: blood. This TCR derives from a woman aged 18-29 years with Graves' hyperthyroidism. The CDR3 DNA reads TGTGCCAGCTCACGACAGACAACGAACACTGAAGCTTTCTTT. Protein sequence: CASSRQTTNTEAFF. Supplemented by reference TRBV18 and TRBJ1-1, the full variable domain reads NAGVMQNPRHLVRRRGQEARLRCSPMKGHSHVYWYRQLPEEGLKFMVYLQKENIIDESGMPKERFSAEFPKEGPSILRIQQVVRGDSAAYFCASSRQTTNTEAFFGQGTRLTVV.